This T cell receptor beta chain was recorded in a study of CD8 T cell repertoires and HIV-1 epitope variants. Study details: Each of Twenty-five Gag and Nef epitope peptides stimulated a separate culture. T cells were cultured for 9 to 11 days with cytokines added on days 3 and 7. General study points: Some ten antigen-specific TCR beta clonotypes were found; six seemed cross-reactive to variants. Beta chains alone show antigen proliferation, not cytokine profile or function.

In germline, CDR1 is SGHNT, CDR2 YENEEA. Deletions cut 5 bases from V and 3 bases from J, with 16 bases between. The CDR3 spans 16 residues. As concerns this clone: What it recognizes is unknown.

Data came from immunoSEQ multiplex PCR; TCRdb stores just in-frame clones and leaves some out. Altogether 7,300 or so clones are present, under 75% being singletons, with the ten largest covering around 40%. The sequence was collected from a male donor with HIV. The rearrangement uses TRBV11-3 and TRBJ2-2, with D possibly being TRBD1 (6 bases). The sequencing input was cultured CD8+ T cells derived from PBMCs. This CDR3 is CASSLSGVGDTGELFF. CDR3 DNA: TGTGCCAGCAGCCTCTCAGGGGTGGGGGACACCGGGGAGCTGTTTTTT.